This T cell receptor (beta chain) was profiled in a study of T cells after yellow fever vaccination. Study at large: SMART-Seq v4 Ultra Low Input handled preparation of low-cell-number fractions.

This CDR3 comprises 19 residues. Trimming took 0 bases from V and 2 from J, leaving 22 bases between them. TCRdb called the 5' RACE reads again in MiXCR, with one record for every CDR3 protein. The sample shows about 330,000 distinct CDR3 sequences, around 7% of them seen only once. The rearrangement joins TRBV12-3 or TRBV12-4 to TRBJ1-2; the D is unclear. This specimen consisted of PBMCs, obtained about 41 days after the first yellow fever vaccination. This receptor was taken from a man in his late teens or twenties who received the YFV17D yellow fever vaccine. Written as DNA, the CDR3 is TGTGCCAGCAGTTTAGCGAACTTGCTCAAACGGTTAGGGAACTATGGCTACACCTTC. Amino acids: CASSLANLLKRLGNYGYTF.